This T cell receptor (beta chain) emerged from a study of low-dose radiotherapy and immunotherapy resistance in tumors. Whole-study context: Cohort 1 was treated with 0.5 Gy per fraction at 2-week intervals, amounting to 6.5 Gy overall.

Time point meaning: before trial treatment. The donors' treatment consisted of nivolumab, ipilimumab, aspirin, low-dose cyclophosphamide and low-dose radiotherapy. The CDR3 has 14 amino acids. Trimming removed 2 bases from V and 6 bases from J, with 14 bases in between. Alpha- and beta-chain coverage of first-strand cDNA came from TRAV- and TRBV-specific primers. With a V-primer adapter and a constant-region primer, TCRs were amplified for approximately 19 PCR cycles. It was by in vitro transcription that isolated mRNA was amplified. Using its own MiXCR run on the reads, TCRdb lists one record per CDR3 protein. The sample has about 39,000 distinct CDR3 sequences; roughly a third are singletons.

The V call is TRBV12-3 or TRBV12-4, the J call TRBJ2-7; TRBD1 or TRBD2 may be the D gene (5 bases each). The source is a male donor with gallbladder cancer. The specimen was PBMCs, collected before treatment. CDR3 DNA: TGTGCCAGCAGTTTATATTATCCGGGGCCCGAGCAGTACTTC. Its protein is CASSLYYPGPEQYF.